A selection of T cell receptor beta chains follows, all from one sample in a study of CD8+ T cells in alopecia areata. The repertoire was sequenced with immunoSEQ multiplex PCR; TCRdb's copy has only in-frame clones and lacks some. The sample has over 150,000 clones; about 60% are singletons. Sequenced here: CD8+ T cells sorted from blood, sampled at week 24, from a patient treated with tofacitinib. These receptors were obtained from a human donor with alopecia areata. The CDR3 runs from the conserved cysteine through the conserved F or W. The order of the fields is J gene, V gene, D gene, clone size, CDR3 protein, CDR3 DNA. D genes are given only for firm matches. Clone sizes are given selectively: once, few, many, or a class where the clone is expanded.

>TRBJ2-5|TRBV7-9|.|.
CASSTTGGRKETQYF
TGTGCCAGCAGCACGACTGGGGGGCGGAAAGAGACCCAGTACTTC
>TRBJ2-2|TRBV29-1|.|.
CSVDTGELFF
TGCAGCGTCGACACCGGGGAGCTGTTTTTT
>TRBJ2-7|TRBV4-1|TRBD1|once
CASSQEGQAAYEQYF
TGCGCCAGCAGCCAAGAGGGACAGGCAGCCTACGAGCAGTACTTC
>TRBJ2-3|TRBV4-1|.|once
CASSQPGQGDTQYF
TGCGCCAGCAGCCAACCGGGACAAGGGGATACGCAGTATTTT
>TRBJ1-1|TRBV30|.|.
CAWIGGTEAFF
TGTGCCTGGATAGGGGGGACTGAAGCTTTCTTT
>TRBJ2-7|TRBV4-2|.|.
CASSQDPGLGYEQYF
TGTGCCAGCAGCCAAGATCCGGGCCTGGGCTACGAGCAGTACTTC
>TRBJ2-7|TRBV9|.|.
CASSVAATVGYEQYF
TGTGCCAGCAGCGTAGCTGCGACGGTGGGGTACGAGCAGTACTTC
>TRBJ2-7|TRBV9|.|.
CASSPGGLDEQYF
TGTGCCAGCAGCCCCGGGGGCCTAGACGAGCAGTACTTC
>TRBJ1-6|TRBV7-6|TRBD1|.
CASRGTGEENSPLHF
TGTGCCAGCAGGGGGACAGGGGAAGAAAATTCACCCCTCCACTTT
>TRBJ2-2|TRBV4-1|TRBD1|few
CASSQDPPTGANTGELFF
TGCGCCAGCAGCCAAGATCCCCCCACAGGGGCGAACACCGGGGAGCTGTTTTTT
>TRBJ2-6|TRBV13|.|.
CASSLGRIAGANVLTF
TGTGCCAGCAGCTTAGGTCGGATCGCGGGGGCCAACGTCCTGACTTTC
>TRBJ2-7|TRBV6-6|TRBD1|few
CASVLSTGLDEQYF
TGTGCCAGCGTACTTTCGACAGGGCTGGACGAGCAGTACTTC
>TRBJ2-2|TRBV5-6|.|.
CASSPPTIEELFF
TGTGCCAGCAGCCCACCGACCATCGAGGAGCTGTTTTTT
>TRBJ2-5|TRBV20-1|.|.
CSARGAETQYF
TGCAGTGCTAGAGGTGCAGAGACCCAGTACTTC
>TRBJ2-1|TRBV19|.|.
CATGLSSYNEQFF
TGTGCCACCGGACTGAGCTCCTACAATGAGCAGTTCTTC
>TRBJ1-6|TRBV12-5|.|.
CASGSNQTRSPLHF
TGTGCTAGTGGTTCGAACCAGACAAGGTCACCCCTCCACTTT
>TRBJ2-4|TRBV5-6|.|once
CASSWGRGSGNIQYF
TGTGCCAGCAGCTGGGGGAGAGGCTCGGGGAACATTCAGTACTTC
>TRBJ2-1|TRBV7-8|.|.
CASSKGQLTGIYEQFF
TGTGCCAGCAGCAAAGGTCAGTTAACAGGGATCTATGAGCAGTTCTTC
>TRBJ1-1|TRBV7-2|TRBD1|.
CASSLATGGLGMNTEAFF
TGTGCCAGCAGCTTAGCGACAGGGGGCCTGGGTATGAACACTGAAGCTTTCTTT
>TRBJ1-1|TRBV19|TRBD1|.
CASSPVGTGGGYTEAFF
TGTGCCAGTAGTCCCGTAGGGACAGGGGGAGGTTACACTGAAGCTTTCTTT
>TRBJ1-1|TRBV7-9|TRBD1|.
CASSNSEGQGGTEAFF
TGTGCCAGCAGCAACTCTGAGGGACAGGGGGGAACTGAAGCTTTCTTT
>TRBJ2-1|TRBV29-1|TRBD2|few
CSVESGAARYEQFF
TGCAGCGTCGAAAGCGGGGCCGCTAGATATGAGCAGTTCTTC
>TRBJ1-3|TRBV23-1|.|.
CARTGNTIYF
TGCGCCAGGACTGGAAACACCATATATTTT
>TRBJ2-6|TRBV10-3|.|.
CAISESRSSGANVLTF
TGTGCCATCAGTGAGTCAAGAAGCTCTGGGGCCAACGTCCTGACTTTC
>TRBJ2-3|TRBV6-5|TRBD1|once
CASSETGAADTQYF
TGTGCCAGCAGCGAAACAGGGGCGGCAGATACGCAGTATTTT
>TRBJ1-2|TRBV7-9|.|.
CASSNLTGPLGYTF
TGTGCCAGCAGCAATCTAACAGGGCCGCTTGGCTACACCTTC
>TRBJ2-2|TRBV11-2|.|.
CASSLTGFWTGELFF
TGTGCCAGCAGCTTAACAGGGTTTTGGACCGGGGAGCTGTTTTTT
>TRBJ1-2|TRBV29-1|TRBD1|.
CSVGDRSYGYTF
TGCAGCGTTGGGGACAGGAGTTATGGCTACACCTTC
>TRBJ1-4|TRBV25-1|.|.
CATSTGATNEKLFF
TGTGCCACCAGCACGGGAGCAACTAATGAAAAACTGTTTTTT